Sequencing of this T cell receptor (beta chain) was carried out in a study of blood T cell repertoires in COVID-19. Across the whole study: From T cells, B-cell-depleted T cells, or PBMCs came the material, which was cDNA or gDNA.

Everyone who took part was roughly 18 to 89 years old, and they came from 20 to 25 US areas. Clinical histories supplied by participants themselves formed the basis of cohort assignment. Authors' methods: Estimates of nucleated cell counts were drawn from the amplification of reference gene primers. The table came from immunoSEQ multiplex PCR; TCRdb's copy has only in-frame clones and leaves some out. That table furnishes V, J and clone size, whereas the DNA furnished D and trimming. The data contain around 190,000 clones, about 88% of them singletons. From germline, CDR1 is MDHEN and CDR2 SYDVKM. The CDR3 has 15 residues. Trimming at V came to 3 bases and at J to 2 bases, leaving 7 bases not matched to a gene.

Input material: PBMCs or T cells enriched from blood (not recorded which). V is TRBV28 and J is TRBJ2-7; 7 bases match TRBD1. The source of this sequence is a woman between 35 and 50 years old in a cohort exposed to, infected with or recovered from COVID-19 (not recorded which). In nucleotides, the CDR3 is TGTGCCAGCAGTTTGACGGCAGGGGGACCCTACGAGCAGTACTTC. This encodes CASSLTAGGPYEQYF.